This is a list of T cell receptor beta chains from one sample in a study of blood T cell repertoires in COVID-19. Produced via immunoSEQ multiplex PCR; TCRdb's table is partial and in-frame only. The top ten clones hold around 13% of a sample with about 79,000 clones, around 89% of them seen once. The sample was peripheral blood. Receptor source: a man in his 70s with active or convalescent COVID-19. The CDR3 runs from the conserved cysteine through the conserved F or W. D genes are given only for firm matches. Clone size appears in some rows only: once, few, many, or a class for an expanded clone.

CASRGQGAPGELFF TGTGCCAGCAGGGGACAGGGGGCGCCCGGGGAGCTGTTTTTT TRBV2 TRBD1 . 14 TRBJ2-2
CASSQTGQGMGETQYF TGCGCCAGCAGCCAAACGGGACAGGGAATGGGAGAGACCCAGTACTTC TRBV4-3 TRBD1 . 16 TRBJ2-5
CASSYSGTGNQPQHF TGTGCCAGCAGTTACTCCGGGACAGGGAATCAGCCCCAGCATTTT TRBV6-5 TRBD1 . 15 TRBJ1-5
CASSSTSGSETQYF TGTGCCAGCAGCTCGACTAGCGGGAGTGAGACCCAGTACTTC TRBV9 TRBD2 . 14 TRBJ2-5
CASSRVGTANEKLFF TGTGCCAGCAGTCGAGTAGGGACAGCGAATGAAAAACTGTTTTTT TRBV28 TRBD1 . 15 TRBJ1-4
CAIRPSDSQYGYTF TGTGCCATCAGGCCATCGGACAGCCAGTATGGCTACACCTTC TRBV10-3 . . 14 TRBJ1-2
CASTDGDRVGYGYTF TGTGCCAGCACCGACGGGGACAGGGTGGGGTATGGCTACACCTTC TRBV6-5 TRBD1 few 15 TRBJ1-2
CASRLAEYNEQFF TGTGCCAGCAGATTGGCGGAGTACAATGAGCAGTTCTTC TRBV12-3/TRBV12-4 . . 13 TRBJ2-1
CASSLLLALRNEQFF TGTGCCAGCAGCCTCCTACTAGCCCTACGGAATGAGCAGTTCTTC TRBV3-1/TRBV3-2 . . 15 TRBJ2-1
CASRSNGGGEQYF TGTGCCAGCAGATCCAACGGGGGGGGCGAGCAGTACTTC TRBV28 TRBD2 few 13 TRBJ2-7
CTSSRRLSGTPSGTDTQYF TGCACCAGCAGCCGGCGTCTTAGCGGAACCCCCTCGGGCACAGATACGCAGTATTTT TRBV1 . . 19 TRBJ2-3
CASRTNQGYNEQFF TGTGCCAGCAGAACCAATCAGGGGTACAATGAGCAGTTCTTC TRBV6-5 . . 14 TRBJ2-1
CASSSASGTDTQYF TGTGCCAGCAGTTCAGCTAGCGGCACAGATACGCAGTATTTT TRBV27 . . 14 TRBJ2-3
CASGQGRADTQYF TGTGCCAGTGGACAGGGTCGAGCAGATACGCAGTATTTT TRBV6-5 TRBD1 . 13 TRBJ2-3
CASSDGGVPYEQYF TGTGCCAGCAGCGACGGGGGAGTCCCCTACGAGCAGTACTTC TRBV3-1/TRBV3-2 . . 14 TRBJ2-7
CASSLGWGQSSYNSPLHF TGTGCCAGCAGCTTAGGATGGGGGCAGAGCTCCTATAATTCACCCCTCCACTTT TRBV11-2 . . 18 TRBJ1-6
CASSHTWWAGFKRNTEAFF TGTGCCAGCAGCCACACTTGGTGGGCAGGGTTTAAGCGGAACACTGAAGCTTTCTTT TRBV5-6 . . 19 TRBJ1-1
CASSLSLMGSGNSPLHF TGTGCCAGCAGTTTAAGCCTCATGGGATCAGGGAATTCACCCCTCCACTTT TRBV28 . . 17 TRBJ1-6
CASSEGAHSDTIYF TGTGCCAGCAGTGAAGGGGCCCACTCGGACACCATATATTTT TRBV6-1 . . 14 TRBJ1-3
CASSLGDRSSGANVLTF TGCGCCAGCAGCTTGGGAGACAGGAGCTCTGGGGCCAACGTCCTGACTTTC TRBV5-1 . . 17 TRBJ2-6
CSVSLTGEGKQFF TGCAGCGTTTCCCTGACAGGGGAAGGAAAGCAGTTCTTC TRBV29-1 TRBD1 . 13 TRBJ2-1
CASSQGGSTQSGYTF TGTGCCAGCAGCCAGGGTGGGTCAACTCAGAGTGGCTACACCTTC TRBV7-2 . . 15 TRBJ1-2
CASSLGTGRNEQFF TGTGCCAGCAGCTTAGGGACAGGGCGAAATGAGCAGTTCTTC TRBV7-2 TRBD1 . 14 TRBJ2-1
CASSSPQGVGAEAFF TGTGCCAGCAGTTCCCCACAGGGGGTCGGGGCTGAAGCTTTCTTT TRBV6-6 TRBD1 . 15 TRBJ1-1
CASSVVRRNTEAFF TGTGCCAGCAGTGTCGTTAGGAGGAACACTGAAGCTTTCTTT TRBV2 . once 14 TRBJ1-1
CASSPTASNEQFF TGTGCCAGCTCACCAACCGCGTCTAATGAGCAGTTCTTC TRBV18 . . 13 TRBJ2-1
CASSPTGTAYNEQFF TGTGCCAGCTCACCCACCGGGACAGCCTACAATGAGCAGTTCTTC TRBV18 TRBD1 . 15 TRBJ2-1
CASSQTPTSSGNTIYF TGTGCCAGCAGCCAAACCCCCACGAGCTCTGGAAACACCATATATTTT TRBV3-1/TRBV3-2 . few 16 TRBJ1-3
CASSEGWGYSQGYGYTF TGTGCCAGCAGTGAAGGGTGGGGTTACTCGCAGGGCTATGGCTACACCTTC TRBV6-1 . . 17 TRBJ1-2
CASSQGQITDTQYF TGTGCCAGCAGCCAGGGACAGATCACAGATACGCAGTATTTT TRBV7-3 TRBD1 . 14 TRBJ2-3
CATSEGTGQNQPQHF TGTGCCACCAGTGAAGGGACAGGACAAAATCAGCCCCAGCATTTT TRBV24-1 TRBD1 . 15 TRBJ1-5